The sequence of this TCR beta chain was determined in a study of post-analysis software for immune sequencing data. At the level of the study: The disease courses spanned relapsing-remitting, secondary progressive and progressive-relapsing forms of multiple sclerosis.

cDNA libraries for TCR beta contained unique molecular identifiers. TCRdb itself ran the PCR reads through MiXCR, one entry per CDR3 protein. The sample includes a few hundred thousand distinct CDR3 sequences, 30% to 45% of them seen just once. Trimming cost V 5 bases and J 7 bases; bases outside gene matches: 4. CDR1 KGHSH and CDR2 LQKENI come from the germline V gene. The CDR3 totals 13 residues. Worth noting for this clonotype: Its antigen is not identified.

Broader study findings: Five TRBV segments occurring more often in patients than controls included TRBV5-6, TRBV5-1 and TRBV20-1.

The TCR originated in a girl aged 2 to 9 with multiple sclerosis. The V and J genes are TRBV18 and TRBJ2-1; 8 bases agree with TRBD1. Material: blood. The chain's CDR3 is CASSIQGANEQFF. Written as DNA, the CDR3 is TGTGCCAGCTCAATCCAGGGGGCGAATGAGCAGTTCTTC.